These 22 T cell receptor beta chains were sequenced from one sample in a study of CD8 T cells in ankylosing spondylitis (dated 2017 in TCRdb). The protocol used for the library was 5' RACE. Sequenced using an Illumina HiSeq 2500. The raw public data were reprocessed by TCRdb itself: fastp quality trimming at Q25, MiXCR clonotype calling, in-frame beta chains only. Every distinct CDR3 protein forms one entry, paired with its most common genes and DNA. The sample profile shows fewer than 650,000 distinct CDR3 sequences; roughly 13% of them were found once. 6.8% of the sample is taken by the ten largest. No cognate antigen is known for these TCRs. Results and caveats for the whole study, not just this receptor: A TCR beta motif made up of several highly homologous amino acid variants appeared to be characteristic of blood from ankylosing spondylitis patients.

Sequenced input: blood, either unsorted or a sorted T cell fraction (not recorded which). The receptors derive from a male donor with ankylosing spondylitis.

This sequence joins TRBV21-1 and TRBJ2-6; the D call of TRBD1 is as the table states it, not checked on the DNA. TRBV21-1 is a known pseudogene. This CDR3 has 23 residues. The CDR3 sequence: CASSNTFGQGVSGGAPGANVLTF. The CDR3, as DNA: TGTGCCAGCAGCAATACATTCGGACAGGGGGTGAGCGGTGGGGCCCCTGGGGCCAACGTCCTGACTTTC.

In DNA form, the CDR3 reads TGTGCCAGCAGTACAGGGATATTCAATGAAAAACTGTTTTTT. This codes for CASSTGIFNEKLFF. The rearrangement uses TRBV12-3 or TRBV12-4 and TRBJ1-4, with D possibly matching TRBD1 (6 bases). V shed 5 bases and J shed 5 bases, with 12 bases lying between them. The CDR3 length is 14 residues.

The chain uses TRBV10-3 and TRBJ2-1; D may correspond to TRBD1 or TRBD2 (5 bases each). CDR3 length: 14 amino acids. Germline V CDR1 and CDR2: ENHRY, SYGVKD. With 4 bases removed from V and 7 bases from J, the gap between germline ends came to 14 bases. CDR3 protein: CAISVSLGENEQFF. The DNA for the CDR3 is TGTGCCATCAGTGTTTCACTAGGGGAAAATGAGCAGTTCTTC.

The rearrangement uses TRBV5-5 and TRBJ1-6; D remains ambiguous. Germline V gene data show CDR1 as SGHKS and CDR2 as YYEKEE (reference sequence). The CDR3 spans 14 residues. Trimming shortened V by 1 base and J by 8 bases, and 10 bases separated the two germline ends. The CDR3 sequence: CASSLSSWDSPLHF. The CDR3 DNA sequence: TGTGCCAGCAGCTTGAGCTCGTGGGATTCACCCCTCCACTTT. Together with reference TRBV5-5 and TRBJ1-6, the CDR3 gives the full variable domain: DAGVTQSPTHLIKTRGQQVTLRCSPISGHKSVSWYQQVLGQGPQFIFQYYEKEERGRGNFPDRFSARQFPNYSSELNVNALLLGDSALYLCASSLSSWDSPLHFGNGTRLTVT.

The chain recombines TRBV5-1 with TRBJ2-6; D unclear. Germline CDR1 is SGHRS and CDR2 is YFSETQ. Trimming took off 4 bases at V and 0 bases at J, with 11 bases between the two ends. The CDR3 runs 16 residues. CDR3 sequence: CASSPDPSSGANVLTF. The CDR3 nucleotides read TGCGCCAGCAGCCCCGACCCGAGCTCTGGGGCCAACGTCCTGACTTTC.

This clonotype was seen a few times. The chain has TRBV20-1 and TRBJ2-3; 12 nucleotides align to TRBD2. The V gene end was trimmed by 7 bases and the J gene end by 0 bases; junction bases not matched to a gene: 5. Germline CDR1 is DFQATT and CDR2 is SNEGSKA (reference sequence). This CDR3 has 15 amino acids. The CDR3 spells CSVKGTSGSTDTQYF. For the CDR3, the DNA is TGCAGTGTTAAAGGGACTAGCGGGAGCACAGATACGCAGTATTTT.

In its sample, this clonotype was seen many times. The V call is TRBV5-1, the J call TRBJ1-1, with 7 bases matching TRBD1. CDR3 size: 13 residues. The germline CDR1 and CDR2 sequences are SGHRS and YFSETQ. V lost 7 bases and J lost 4; bases outside the gene matches: 7. As DNA, the CDR3 is TGCGCCAGCGCGTCGACAGGGTCCACTGAAGCTTTCTTT. This translates into CASASTGSTEAFF.

The chain has TRBV2 and TRBJ2-1, with D perhaps given as TRBD1 or TRBD2 (5 bases each). CDR3 length equals 16 residues. The V gene lost 4 bases and the J gene lost 8 bases, with 21 bases spanning the gap. Germline V gene data show CDR1 as SNHLY and CDR2 as FYNNEI. In DNA, the CDR3 is TGTGCCAGCAGTGCACTAGGGACCAGCAGGTCTGATGAGCAGTTCTTC. Protein sequence: CASSALGTSRSDEQFF.

The chain carries TRBV3-1 and TRBJ1-4; no clear D. CDR3 size: 14 residues. Between the trimmed V and J ends, which lost 3 bases and 0 bases, there was a span of 5 bases. From germline, CDR1 is LGHDT and CDR2 YNNKEL (reference sequence). The CDR3 region is CASSQHATNEKLFF. Written as DNA, the CDR3 is TGTGCCAGCAGCCAGCATGCAACTAATGAAAAACTGTTTTTT.

CDR3 sequence (DNA): TGCGCCAGCGATTCCGGGCAACCGACGGAAAACAATGAGCAGTTCTTC. Translated, it gives CASDSGQPTENNEQFF. This sequence joins TRBV5-1 and TRBJ2-1; D remains unclear. This CDR3 is 16 amino acids long. Trimming removed 7 bases at V and 5 bases at J, with 22 bases between. Looked up from germline, CDR1 is SGHRS and CDR2 is YFSETQ.

This sequence joins TRBV20-1 and TRBJ2-1, with TRBD2 identical over 8 bases. The CDR3 has 13 residues. Germline CDR1 reads DFQATT; CDR2 reads SNEGSKA (reference sequence). V dropped 6 bases and J dropped 2; count of bases not matched to a gene: 3. In DNA, the CDR3 is TGCAGTGCCCGGGGGGGGGCCTACAATGAGCAGTTCTTC. Protein: CSARGGAYNEQFF.

The sample holds a few counts of this clonotype. The CDR3 region is CATSDADVHEQFF. The CDR3 nucleotides are TGTGCCACCAGTGATGCTGATGTCCATGAGCAGTTCTTC. The chain recombines TRBV24-1 with TRBJ2-1; unclear D gene. Germline CDR1 is KGHDR and CDR2 is SFDVKD. Trimming took off 3 bases at V and 8 bases at J, with 10 bases between the two ends. This CDR3 is 13 amino acids long.

There are many counts of this clonotype. V gene TRBV12-3 or TRBV12-4 combines with J gene TRBJ2-1; D is uncertain. V was trimmed by 5 bases and J by 9 bases, leaving 14 bases between them. This CDR3 has 13 amino acids. The CDR3 DNA reads as TGTGCCAGCAGTATAGGGCATAGGGCTGAGCAGTTCTTC. Protein sequence: CASSIGHRAEQFF.

This clonotype was counted between two and nine times. The gene calls are TRBV7-9 and TRBJ1-2; a possible D gene is TRBD1 (5 bases). The germline CDR1 and CDR2 sequences are SEHNR and FQNEAQ (reference sequence). Trimming removed 3 bases from V and 6 bases from J, with 20 bases in between. The length of the CDR3 is 16 residues. DNA for the CDR3: TGTGCCAGCAGCTTCGGGGGGTTCGCGAGCTCTAATGGCTACACCTTC. Its translation is CASSFGGFASSNGYTF.

The chain uses TRBV3-1 and TRBJ2-5, with TRBD2 identical over 7 bases. The ends lost 4 bases at V and 7 bases at J; junction bases unmatched: 9. This CDR3 is 14 amino acids long. Germline V lookup: CDR1 LGHDT, CDR2 YNNKEL (reference sequence). Written as DNA, the CDR3 is TGTGCCAGCAGCCGCCGGGACTACAAATCGACCCAGTACTTC. It codes for CASSRRDYKSTQYF.

The gene calls are TRBV6-1 and TRBJ2-1; TRBD2 might be the D (7 bases). The CDR3 consists of 15 residues. The V end lost 6 bases, the J end lost 4 bases, and 16 bases lay between the germline ends. Per the germline V gene, CDR1 is MNHNS and CDR2 is SASEGT. CDR3 nucleotide sequence: TGTGCCAGCAGGGGAAGGAGCGGGACATACAATGAGCAGTTCTTC. Amino acid sequence: CASRGRSGTYNEQFF.

The chain combines TRBV5-4 with TRBJ2-1, with D uncertain. The CDR3 is 12 amino acids. Germline loops: CDR1 SGHNT, CDR2 YYREEE (reference sequence). Trimming took 4 bases from V and 7 from J, leaving 9 bases between them. CDR3 protein: CASSPSWNEQFF. The CDR3 DNA sequence: TGTGCCAGCAGCCCGTCTTGGAATGAGCAGTTCTTC.

The gene calls are TRBV7-9 and TRBJ2-7, with D hard to call. This CDR3 region has 13 residues. CDR1 SEHNR and CDR2 FQNEAQ come from the germline V gene (reference sequence). V was clipped by 5 bases and J by 3 bases, with 11 bases between them. The CDR3 spells CASSAVGYYEQYF. CDR3 DNA: TGTGCCAGCAGCGCCGTCGGTTACTACGAGCAGTACTTC.

This clonotype showed up just a few times. V usage is TRBV29-1 and J usage is TRBJ1-5; no firm D call. This CDR3 spans 13 amino acids. CDR1 SQVTM and CDR2 ANQGSEA come from the germline V gene. V lost 5 bases, J lost 2 bases, and 10 bases lay in between. The CDR3 DNA sequence: TGCAGCGTTTCGGTCGGGGGCAATCAGCCCCAGCATTTT. Translating it yields CSVSVGGNQPQHF.

V gene TRBV5-1 combines with J gene TRBJ1-1, with TRBD1 matching 8 bases. The ends lost 4 bases at V and 6 bases at J; junction bases unmatched: 8. This CDR3 has 14 amino acids. Germline V lookup: CDR1 SGHRS, CDR2 YFSETQ. CDR3 in DNA: TGCGCCAGCAGCGTGACAGGGGATGAGGCTGAAGCTTTCTTT. Amino acids: CASSVTGDEAEAFF.

The chain has TRBV10-3 and TRBJ2-5, with unresolved D. CDR3 size: 11 residues. The germline CDR1 and CDR2 sequences are ENHRY and SYGVKD. V shed 4 bases and J shed 5 bases, with 5 bases lying between them. The CDR3 here is CAISVGETQYF. CDR3 DNA: TGTGCCATCAGTGTGGGGGAGACCCAGTACTTC.

In this sample, this clonotype turned up many times. The V gene is TRBV7-9, the J gene TRBJ1-3; 7 nucleotides match TRBD1. V lost 4 bases and J lost 2; bases outside the gene matches: 5. Per the germline V gene, CDR1 is SEHNR and CDR2 is FQNEAQ (reference sequence). This CDR3 comprises 15 residues. For the CDR3, the DNA is TGTGCCAGCAGCTCGGGACAGACGGCTGGAAACACCATATATTTT. Its translation is CASSSGQTAGNTIYF.